Listed below are T cell receptor beta chains from one sample, sequenced in a study of CD8+ T cells in alopecia areata. Libraries were prepared by immunoSEQ multiplex PCR; TCRdb keeps only in-frame clonotypes and omits some of them. The sample gives 150,000 or so clones, roughly 50% of which show up once; approximately 18% is in the top ten. Sequences were derived from CD8+ T cells sorted from blood, sampled at week 0. The receptors here all came from a human donor with alopecia areata. Each CDR3 is given with its conserved first and last residue. Each record gives: CDR3 protein, CDR3 DNA, J gene, D gene, clone size, V gene. D genes are given only for firm matches. Clone size appears in some rows only: once, few, many, or a class for an expanded clone.

CDR3: CASSTGRSYEQYF
DNA: TGTGCCAGCAGCACAGGACGCTCCTACGAGCAGTACTTC
J: TRBJ2-7
D: NA
size: NA
V: TRBV13

CDR3: CATSGGSYNQPQHF
DNA: TGTGCCACCAGTGGGGGCTCATACAATCAGCCCCAGCATTTT
J: TRBJ1-5
D: NA
size: NA
V: TRBV25-1

CDR3: CSVVSGGADYGYTF
DNA: TGCAGCGTTGTGAGCGGGGGCGCGGACTATGGCTACACCTTC
J: TRBJ1-2
D: NA
size: NA
V: TRBV29-1

CDR3: CATNPKAGAEHEQFF
DNA: TGTGCCACCAACCCGAAGGCGGGGGCGGAACATGAGCAGTTCTTC
J: TRBJ2-1
D: NA
size: few
V: TRBV13

CDR3: CASSLGTVGLEKLFF
DNA: TGTGCCAGCAGCCTCGGGACGGTCGGCCTCGAAAAACTGTTTTTT
J: TRBJ1-4
D: NA
size: NA
V: TRBV6-5

CDR3: CASSLTTTLGTDTQYF
DNA: TGTGCCAGCAGCTTGACAACCACCCTAGGCACAGATACGCAGTATTTT
J: TRBJ2-3
D: NA
size: NA
V: TRBV5-6

CDR3: CASRDSGEETQYF
DNA: TGTGCCAGCAGGGATAGCGGGGAAGAGACCCAGTACTTC
J: TRBJ2-5
D: TRBD2
size: NA
V: TRBV13

CDR3: CASSQQGNTGELFF
DNA: TGTGCCAGCAGTCAACAGGGAAACACCGGGGAGCTGTTTTTT
J: TRBJ2-2
D: NA
size: few
V: TRBV6-5

CDR3: CASSYDREEKLFF
DNA: TGTGCCAGCAGTTACGACAGGGAGGAAAAACTGTTTTTT
J: TRBJ1-4
D: TRBD1
size: once
V: TRBV6-5

CDR3: CASSPALHEQFF
DNA: TGTGCCAGCTCACCCGCCTTGCATGAGCAGTTCTTC
J: TRBJ2-1
D: NA
size: few
V: TRBV18

CDR3: CASSQEGADTPDTQYF
DNA: TGTGCCAGCAGCCAAGAGGGAGCGGACACCCCAGATACGCAGTATTTT
J: TRBJ2-3
D: NA
size: few
V: TRBV14

CDR3: CASSPQGAASGANVLTF
DNA: TGCGCCAGTAGCCCACAGGGGGCAGCGTCTGGGGCCAACGTCCTGACTTTC
J: TRBJ2-6
D: TRBD1
size: few
V: TRBV5-1

CDR3: CASSGATYEQYF
DNA: TGTGCCAGTAGCGGGGCTACATACGAGCAGTACTTC
J: TRBJ2-7
D: NA
size: few
V: TRBV19

CDR3: CASSLSGGATLGQYF
DNA: TGTGCCAGCAGCTTATCTGGGGGGGCCACCCTTGGGCAGTACTTC
J: TRBJ2-7
D: NA
size: NA
V: TRBV13

CDR3: CASSSDGNEQYF
DNA: TGTGCCAGCAGCTCGGACGGCAACGAGCAGTACTTC
J: TRBJ2-7
D: NA
size: NA
V: TRBV7-9

CDR3: CASSLGETYEQYF
DNA: TGTGCCAGCAGCTTAGGGGAGACCTACGAGCAGTACTTC
J: TRBJ2-7
D: NA
size: NA
V: TRBV7-9

CDR3: CASSLPGDTEAFF
DNA: TGTGCCAGCAGCCTCCCTGGTGACACTGAAGCTTTCTTT
J: TRBJ1-1
D: NA
size: NA
V: TRBV7-9

CDR3: CASSLAIGDPGNQPQHF
DNA: TGTGCCAGCAGCCTCGCCATTGGCGATCCGGGCAATCAGCCCCAGCATTTT
J: TRBJ1-5
D: NA
size: NA
V: TRBV7-9

CDR3: CASSLYGQEAFF
DNA: TGTGCCAGCAGCCTTTACGGACAGGAAGCTTTCTTT
J: TRBJ1-1
D: NA
size: NA
V: TRBV13

CDR3: CASSLAGFGGRTDTQYF
DNA: TGTGCCAGCAGCTTAGCCGGCTTCGGGGGTCGCACAGATACGCAGTATTTT
J: TRBJ2-3
D: NA
size: NA
V: TRBV13

CDR3: CASSSRGGDNEQFF
DNA: TGTGCCAGCAGCTCGCGGGGGGGAGACAATGAGCAGTTCTTC
J: TRBJ2-1
D: TRBD2
size: few
V: TRBV5-4

CDR3: CAWTSGTVYYGYTF
DNA: TGTGCCTGGACCTCCGGGACAGTCTACTATGGCTACACCTTC
J: TRBJ1-2
D: TRBD1
size: NA
V: TRBV30

CDR3: CASSFAGPTWGDTQYF
DNA: TGTGCCAGCAGCTTCGCCGGGCCGACTTGGGGAGATACGCAGTATTTT
J: TRBJ2-3
D: NA
size: NA
V: TRBV11-2

CDR3: CASSLSRDTYNSPLHF
DNA: TGTGCCAGCAGCTTATCCCGGGATACCTATAATTCACCCCTCCACTTT
J: TRBJ1-6
D: NA
size: NA
V: TRBV7-9

CDR3: CASSPGSQETQYF
DNA: TGTGCCAGCAGCCCTGGTTCCCAAGAGACCCAGTACTTC
J: TRBJ2-5
D: NA
size: NA
V: TRBV7-9

CDR3: CASSHHRGEAFF
DNA: TGTGCCAGCAGCCACCACAGGGGGGAAGCTTTCTTT
J: TRBJ1-1
D: TRBD1
size: NA
V: TRBV7-9

CDR3: CASSSQGDEQYF
DNA: TGTGCCAGCAGCTCCCAGGGGGACGAGCAGTACTTC
J: TRBJ2-7
D: TRBD1
size: NA
V: TRBV9

CDR3: CASKDSSGNTEAFF
DNA: TGCGCCAGCAAGGACAGCTCAGGTAACACTGAAGCTTTCTTT
J: TRBJ1-1
D: NA
size: NA
V: TRBV5-1

CDR3: CASSPLRGAPTDTQYF
DNA: TGTGCCAGCAGCCCCCTCAGAGGCGCACCCACAGATACGCAGTATTTT
J: TRBJ2-3
D: NA
size: NA
V: TRBV11-1

CDR3: CASGLVEQTHQPQHF
DNA: TGTGCTAGTGGTTTGGTAGAACAGACGCATCAGCCCCAGCATTTT
J: TRBJ1-5
D: NA
size: once
V: TRBV12-5

CDR3: CASSPLEGAYNEQFF
DNA: TGTGCCAGCTCACCACTAGAGGGGGCGTACAATGAGCAGTTCTTC
J: TRBJ2-1
D: TRBD1
size: few
V: TRBV18

CDR3: CASSPAYEQYF
DNA: TGTGCCAGCAGCCCTGCCTACGAGCAGTACTTC
J: TRBJ2-7
D: NA
size: NA
V: TRBV7-9

CDR3: CASSSMGNTEAFF
DNA: TGTGCCAGCAGCTCGATGGGGAACACTGAAGCTTTCTTT
J: TRBJ1-1
D: NA
size: many
V: TRBV7-8

CDR3: CASSHASHEQFF
DNA: TGCGCCAGCAGCCACGCTAGCCATGAGCAGTTCTTC
J: TRBJ2-1
D: NA
size: once
V: TRBV4-1

CDR3: CASITGTGANGANVLTF
DNA: TGTGCCAGCATCACCGGGACAGGGGCTAATGGGGCCAACGTCCTGACTTTC
J: TRBJ2-6
D: TRBD1
size: NA
V: TRBV2

CDR3: CASSPEGYSNQPQHF
DNA: TGCGCCAGCAGCCCCGAAGGCTATAGCAATCAGCCCCAGCATTTT
J: TRBJ1-5
D: NA
size: few
V: TRBV5-1

CDR3: CASTLQGTATNEKLFF
DNA: TGCGCCAGCACCTTACAGGGAACTGCAACTAATGAAAAACTGTTTTTT
J: TRBJ1-4
D: NA
size: NA
V: TRBV23-1

CDR3: CRGGGQDAINSPLHF
DNA: TGCAGGGGCGGGGGACAGGACGCTATTAATTCACCCCTCCACTTT
J: TRBJ1-6
D: TRBD1
size: NA
V: TRBV29-1

CDR3: CSVDRATGELFF
DNA: TGCAGCGTTGATAGAGCCACCGGGGAGCTGTTTTTT
J: TRBJ2-2
D: NA
size: NA
V: TRBV29-1

CDR3: CSVEGGQGVDTQYF
DNA: TGCAGCGTTGAGGGGGGACAGGGGGTGGATACGCAGTATTTT
J: TRBJ2-3
D: TRBD1
size: few
V: TRBV29-1

CDR3: CASSLGGTGANVLTF
DNA: TGTGCCAGCAGCTTGGGAGGGACTGGGGCCAACGTCCTGACTTTC
J: TRBJ2-6
D: NA
size: few
V: TRBV5-6

CDR3: CASSYRSRGGGLFF
DNA: TGTGCCAGCAGTTACAGGTCGCGAGGGGGGGGACTGTTTTTT
J: TRBJ1-4
D: NA
size: few
V: TRBV6-6

CDR3: CASSSRDRLNTEAFF
DNA: TGTGCCAGCAGCTCCCGGGACAGACTGAACACTGAAGCTTTCTTT
J: TRBJ1-1
D: TRBD1
size: few
V: TRBV14

CDR3: CASSESYREQYF
DNA: TGCGCCAGCAGTGAGAGCTACAGGGAGCAGTACTTC
J: TRBJ2-7
D: NA
size: NA
V: TRBV10-2

CDR3: CASSPWGGDYEQYF
DNA: TGTGCCAGCAGCCCCTGGGGAGGGGACTACGAGCAGTACTTC
J: TRBJ2-7
D: TRBD2
size: NA
V: TRBV7-8

CDR3: CASSSGQSGYGYTF
DNA: TGTGCCAGCAGCTCAGGGCAGTCCGGGTATGGCTACACCTTC
J: TRBJ1-2
D: NA
size: few
V: TRBV5-6

CDR3: CASSPRGGREYF
DNA: TGTGCCAGCAGCCCCCGAGGGGGGCGCGAGTATTTT
J: TRBJ2-3
D: NA
size: few
V: TRBV5-6

CDR3: CASSQDPDSSYNEQFF
DNA: TGCGCCAGCAGCCAAGACCCGGACAGCTCCTACAATGAGCAGTTCTTC
J: TRBJ2-1
D: NA
size: NA
V: TRBV4-3

CDR3: CASSQERYQTQYF
DNA: TGTGCCAGCAGCCAAGAACGGTACCAGACCCAGTACTTC
J: TRBJ2-5
D: NA
size: NA
V: TRBV14

CDR3: CASSLRGPNTEAFF
DNA: TGTGCCAGCAGCCTCAGGGGGCCTAACACTGAAGCTTTCTTT
J: TRBJ1-1
D: TRBD1
size: few
V: TRBV27

CDR3: CASSLRTEYNSPLHF
DNA: TGTGCCAGCAGCCTACGGACAGAGTATAATTCACCCCTCCACTTT
J: TRBJ1-6
D: NA
size: NA
V: TRBV14

CDR3: CASSPQGNGYTF
DNA: TGTGCCAGCAGTCCACAGGGGAACGGCTACACCTTC
J: TRBJ1-2
D: TRBD1
size: few
V: TRBV27

CDR3: CSVCAGPAYEQYF
DNA: TGCAGCGTTTGTGCCGGACCCGCCTACGAGCAGTACTTC
J: TRBJ2-7
D: NA
size: few
V: TRBV29-1

CDR3: CASSMRQGPDTQYF
DNA: TGTGCCAGCAGCATGCGACAGGGCCCAGATACGCAGTATTTT
J: TRBJ2-3
D: TRBD1
size: NA
V: TRBV9

CDR3: CSVVAGGMYNEQFF
DNA: TGCAGCGTTGTAGCGGGGGGGATGTACAATGAGCAGTTCTTC
J: TRBJ2-1
D: TRBD2
size: NA
V: TRBV29-1

CDR3: CSVARLSGVDEQFF
DNA: TGCAGCGTTGCCCGACTAAGCGGGGTAGATGAGCAGTTCTTC
J: TRBJ2-1
D: TRBD2
size: NA
V: TRBV29-1

CDR3: CASSGPGTGASVSTDTQYF
DNA: TGTGCCAGCAGCGGACCCGGGACAGGGGCATCTGTAAGCACAGATACGCAGTATTTT
J: TRBJ2-3
D: TRBD1
size: NA
V: TRBV7-9

CDR3: CASSPAEGNNQPQHF
DNA: TGTGCCAGCAGCCCGGCCGAGGGAAACAATCAGCCCCAGCATTTT
J: TRBJ1-5
D: NA
size: NA
V: TRBV5-6

CDR3: CSPSTYEQYF
DNA: TGTTCCCCGTCAACCTACGAGCAGTACTTC
J: TRBJ2-7
D: NA
size: few
V: TRBV19

CDR3: CASSQFARSGGYTF
DNA: TGTGCCAGCAGCCAATTCGCCAGGTCCGGTGGCTACACCTTC
J: TRBJ1-2
D: NA
size: NA
V: TRBV14